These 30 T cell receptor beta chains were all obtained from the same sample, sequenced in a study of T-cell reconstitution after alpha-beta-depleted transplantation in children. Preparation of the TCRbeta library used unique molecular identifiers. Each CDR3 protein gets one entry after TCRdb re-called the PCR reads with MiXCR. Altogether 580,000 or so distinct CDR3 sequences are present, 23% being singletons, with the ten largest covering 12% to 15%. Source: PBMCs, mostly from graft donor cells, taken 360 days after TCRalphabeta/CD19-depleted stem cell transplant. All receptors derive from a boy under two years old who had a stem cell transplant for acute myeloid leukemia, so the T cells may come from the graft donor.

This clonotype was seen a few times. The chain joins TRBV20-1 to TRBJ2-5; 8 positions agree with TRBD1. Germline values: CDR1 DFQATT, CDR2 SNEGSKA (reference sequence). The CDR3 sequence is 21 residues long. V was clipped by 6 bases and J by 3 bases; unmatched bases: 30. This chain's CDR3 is CSATLRRDRWRQRRVKETQYF. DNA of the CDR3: TGCAGTGCCACACTGCGTCGGGACAGGTGGAGGCAAAGGAGGGTCAAAGAGACCCAGTACTTC.

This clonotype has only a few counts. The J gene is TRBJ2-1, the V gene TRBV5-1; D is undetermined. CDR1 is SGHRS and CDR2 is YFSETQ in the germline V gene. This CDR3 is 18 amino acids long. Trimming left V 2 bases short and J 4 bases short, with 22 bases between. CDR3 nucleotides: TGCGCCAGCAGCTTAGAACCAATGGCCCGTAATTCGTACAATGAGCAGTTCTTC. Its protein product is CASSLEPMARNSYNEQFF.

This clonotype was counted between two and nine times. The CDR3 DNA follows: TGTGCCCCCAGGGCCCCCCGGGCCCCAAACTATGGCTACACCTTC. The encoded protein is CAPRAPRAPNYGYTF. This chain joins TRBV7-6 and TRBJ1-2, with D perhaps matching TRBD1 (5 bases). In germline, CDR1 is SGHVS, CDR2 FNYEAQ. With 11 bases removed from V and 2 bases from J, the gap between germline ends came to 21 bases. The CDR3 is 15 amino acids.

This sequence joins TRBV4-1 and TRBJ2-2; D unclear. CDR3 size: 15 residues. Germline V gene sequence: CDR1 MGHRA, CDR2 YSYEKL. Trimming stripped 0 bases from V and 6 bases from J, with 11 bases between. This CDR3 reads CASSQDLRRSGELFF. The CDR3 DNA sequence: TGCGCCAGCAGCCAAGATCTGAGGCGTTCCGGGGAGCTGTTTTTT.

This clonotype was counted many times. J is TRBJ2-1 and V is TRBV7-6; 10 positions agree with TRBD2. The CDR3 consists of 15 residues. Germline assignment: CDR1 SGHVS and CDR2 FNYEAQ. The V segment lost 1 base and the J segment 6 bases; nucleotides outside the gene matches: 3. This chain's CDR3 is CASSLVVAGGNEQFF. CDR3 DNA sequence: TGTGCCAGCAGCTTAGTTGTAGCGGGGGGCAATGAGCAGTTCTTC. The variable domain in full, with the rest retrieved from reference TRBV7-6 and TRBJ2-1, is GAGVSQSPRYKVTKRGQDVALRCDPISGHVSLYWYRQALGQGPEFLTYFNYEAQQDKSGLPNDRFSAERPEGSISTLTIQRTEQRDSAMYRCASSLVVAGGNEQFFGPGTRLTVL.

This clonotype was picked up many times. The CDR3 DNA follows: TGCAGCGTCCCAGGGGAGCAGTACTTC. Translating it yields CSVPGEQYF. The chain employs TRBV29-1 and TRBJ2-7, with D perhaps TRBD1 (5 bases). V lost 6 bases to trimming and J lost 7 bases, with 7 bases between them. In germline, CDR1 is SQVTM, CDR2 ANQGSEA. The CDR3 is 9 amino acids.

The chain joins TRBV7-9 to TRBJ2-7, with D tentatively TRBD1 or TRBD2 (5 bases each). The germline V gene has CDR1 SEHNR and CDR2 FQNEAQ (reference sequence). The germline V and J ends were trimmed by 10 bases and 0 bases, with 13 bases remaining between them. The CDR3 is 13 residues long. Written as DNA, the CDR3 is TGTGCCATTCAGGGAGTTGGCTCCTACGAGCAGTACGTC. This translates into CAIQGVGSYEQYV.

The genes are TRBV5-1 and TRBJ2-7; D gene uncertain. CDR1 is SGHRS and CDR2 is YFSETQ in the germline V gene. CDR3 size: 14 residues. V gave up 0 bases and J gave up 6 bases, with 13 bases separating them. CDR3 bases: TGCGCCAGCAGCTTGGAAACGCGACGCATCGAGCAGTACTTC. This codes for CASSLETRRIEQYF. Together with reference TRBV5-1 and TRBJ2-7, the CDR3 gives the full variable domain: KAGVTQTPRYLIKTRGQQVTLSCSPISGHRSVSWYQQTPGQGLQFLFEYFSETQRNKGNFPGRFSGRQFSNSRSEMNVSTLELGDSALYLCASSLETRRIEQYFGPGTRLTVT.

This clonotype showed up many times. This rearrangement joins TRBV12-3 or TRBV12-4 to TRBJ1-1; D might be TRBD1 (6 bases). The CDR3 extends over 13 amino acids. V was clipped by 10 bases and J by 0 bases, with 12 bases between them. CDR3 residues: CATRDTMNTEAFF. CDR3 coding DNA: TGTGCCACGAGGGACACCATGAACACTGAAGCTTTCTTT.

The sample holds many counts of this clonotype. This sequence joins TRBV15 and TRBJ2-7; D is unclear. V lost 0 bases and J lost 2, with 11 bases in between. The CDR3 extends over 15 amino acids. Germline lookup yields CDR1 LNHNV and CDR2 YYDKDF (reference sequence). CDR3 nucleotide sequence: TGTGCCACCAGCAGAGAGTATCCAGGTACCTACGAGCAGTACTTC. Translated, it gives CATSREYPGTYEQYF.

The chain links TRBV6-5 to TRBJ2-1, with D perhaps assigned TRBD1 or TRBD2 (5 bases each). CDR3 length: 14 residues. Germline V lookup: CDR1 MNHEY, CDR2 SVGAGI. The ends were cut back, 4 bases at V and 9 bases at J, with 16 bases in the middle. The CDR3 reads CASSSGPIKGEQFF. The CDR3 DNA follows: TGTGCCAGCAGTTCGGGGCCTATTAAGGGTGAGCAGTTCTTC.

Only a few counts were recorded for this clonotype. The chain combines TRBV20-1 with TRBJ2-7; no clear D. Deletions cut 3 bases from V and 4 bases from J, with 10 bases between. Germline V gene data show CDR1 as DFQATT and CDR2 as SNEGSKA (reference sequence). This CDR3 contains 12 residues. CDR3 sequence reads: CSASHFSYEQYV. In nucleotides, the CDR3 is TGCAGTGCTAGCCACTTTTCATACGAGCAGTACGTC.

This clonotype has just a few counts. The CDR3 protein is CASRTTGYEQYF. The CDR3 nucleotides are TGTGCCAGCAGGACGACAGGGTACGAGCAGTACTTC. This chain uses TRBV6-5 with TRBJ2-7, with 7 positions matching TRBD1. V shed 6 bases, J shed 4 bases, and the junction held 3 bases outside the gene matches. The CDR3 length is 12 residues. Germline-derived CDR1 and CDR2 are MNHEY and SVGAGI.

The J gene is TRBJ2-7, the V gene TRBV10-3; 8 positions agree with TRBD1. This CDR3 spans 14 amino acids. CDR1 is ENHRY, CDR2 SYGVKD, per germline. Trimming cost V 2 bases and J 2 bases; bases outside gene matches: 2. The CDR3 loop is CAISEGTGAYEQYV. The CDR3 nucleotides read TGTGCCATCAGTGAGGGGACAGGCGCCTACGAGCAGTACGTC.

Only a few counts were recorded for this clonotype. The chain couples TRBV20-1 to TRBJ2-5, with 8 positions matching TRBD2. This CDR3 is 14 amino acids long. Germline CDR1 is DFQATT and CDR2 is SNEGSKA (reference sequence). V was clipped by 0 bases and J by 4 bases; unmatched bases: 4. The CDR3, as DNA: TGCAGTGCTAGAGATTCTGCGGGGGGAGAGACCCAGTACTTC. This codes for CSARDSAGGETQYF.

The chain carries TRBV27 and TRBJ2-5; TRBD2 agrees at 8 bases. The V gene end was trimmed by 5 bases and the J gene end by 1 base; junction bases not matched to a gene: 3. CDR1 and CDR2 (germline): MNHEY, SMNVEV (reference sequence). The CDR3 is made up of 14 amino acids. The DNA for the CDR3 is TGTGCCAGCAGTCAAACTAGCGGCCAAGAGACCCAGTACTTC. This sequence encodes CASSQTSGQETQYF.

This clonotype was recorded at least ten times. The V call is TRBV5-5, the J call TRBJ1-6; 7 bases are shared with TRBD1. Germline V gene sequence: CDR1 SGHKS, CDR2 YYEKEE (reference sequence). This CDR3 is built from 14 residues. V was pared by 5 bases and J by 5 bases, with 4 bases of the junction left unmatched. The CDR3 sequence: CASSLQGNNSPLHF. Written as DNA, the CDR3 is TGTGCCAGCAGTCTACAGGGGAATAATTCACCCCTCCACTTT.

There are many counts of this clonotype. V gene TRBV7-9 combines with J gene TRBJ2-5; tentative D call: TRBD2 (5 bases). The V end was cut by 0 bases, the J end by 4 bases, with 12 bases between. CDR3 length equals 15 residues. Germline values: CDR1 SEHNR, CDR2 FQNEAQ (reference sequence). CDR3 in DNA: TGTGCCAGCAGCTTAGCGCTGGGAGTAGGAGAGACCCAGTACTTC. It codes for CASSLALGVGETQYF. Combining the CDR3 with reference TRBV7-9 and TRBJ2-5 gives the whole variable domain DTGVSQNPRHKITKRGQNVTFRCDPISEHNRLYWYRQTLGQGPEFLTYFQNEAQLEKSRLLSDRFSAERPKGSFSTLEIQRTEQGDSAMYLCASSLALGVGETQYFGPGTRLLVL.

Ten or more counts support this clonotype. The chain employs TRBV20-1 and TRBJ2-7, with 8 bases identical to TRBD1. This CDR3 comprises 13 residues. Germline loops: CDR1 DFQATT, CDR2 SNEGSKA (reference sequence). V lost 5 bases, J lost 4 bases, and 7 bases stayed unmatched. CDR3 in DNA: TGCAGTGCTGGGACAGGCGAACCTTACGAGCAGTACGTC. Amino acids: CSAGTGEPYEQYV.

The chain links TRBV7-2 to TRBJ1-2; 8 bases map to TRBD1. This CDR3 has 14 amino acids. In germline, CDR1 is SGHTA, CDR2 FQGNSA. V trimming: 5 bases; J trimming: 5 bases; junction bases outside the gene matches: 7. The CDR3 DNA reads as TGTGCCAGCAGCATCGCCGGACAGGGATATGGCTACACCTTC. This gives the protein CASSIAGQGYGYTF.

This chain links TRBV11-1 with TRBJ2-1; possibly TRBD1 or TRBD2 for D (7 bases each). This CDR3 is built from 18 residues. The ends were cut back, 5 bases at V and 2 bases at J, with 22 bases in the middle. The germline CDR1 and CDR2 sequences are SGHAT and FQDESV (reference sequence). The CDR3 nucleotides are TGTGCCAGCAGCCCGACAGGGAGGGCCCACACAACCTACAATGAGCAGTTCTTC. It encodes CASSPTGRAHTTYNEQFF.

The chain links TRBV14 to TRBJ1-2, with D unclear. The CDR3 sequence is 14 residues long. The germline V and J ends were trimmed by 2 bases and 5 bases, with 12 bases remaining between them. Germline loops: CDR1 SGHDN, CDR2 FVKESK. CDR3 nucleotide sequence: TGTGCCAGCAGCCAATTGGGAGTTGCTTATGGCTACACCTTC. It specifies CASSQLGVAYGYTF.

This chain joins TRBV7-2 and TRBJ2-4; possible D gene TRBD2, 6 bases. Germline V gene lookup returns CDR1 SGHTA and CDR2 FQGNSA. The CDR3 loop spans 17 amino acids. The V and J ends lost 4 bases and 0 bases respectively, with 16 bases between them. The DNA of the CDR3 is TGTGCCAGCAGCTCTAGCGCCGGGGTCCTAGCCAAAAACATTCAGTACTTC. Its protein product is CASSSSAGVLAKNIQYF.

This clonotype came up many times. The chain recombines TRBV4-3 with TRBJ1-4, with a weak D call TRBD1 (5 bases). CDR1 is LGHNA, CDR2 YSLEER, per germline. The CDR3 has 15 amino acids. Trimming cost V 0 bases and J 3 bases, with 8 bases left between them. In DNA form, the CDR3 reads TGCGCCAGCAGCCAAGATGCGGGGGCTAATGAAAAACTGTTTTTT. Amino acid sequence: CASSQDAGANEKLFF.

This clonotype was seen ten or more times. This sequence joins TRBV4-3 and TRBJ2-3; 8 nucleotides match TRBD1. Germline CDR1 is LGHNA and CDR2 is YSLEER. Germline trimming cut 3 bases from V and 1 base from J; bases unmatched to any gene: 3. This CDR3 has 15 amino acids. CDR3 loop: CASSHGTGGTDTQYF. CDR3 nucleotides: TGCGCCAGCAGCCACGGGACAGGCGGCACAGATACGCAGTATTTT.

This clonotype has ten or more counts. Here the CDR3 DNA reads TGCAGTGCTGGACAGGTTCTTAGCAATCAGCCCCAGCATTTT. It yields the protein CSAGQVLSNQPQHF. J is TRBJ1-5 and V is TRBV20-1; 7 nucleotides match TRBD1. The V gene's germline CDR1 is DFQATT and CDR2 SNEGSKA (reference sequence). V trimming: 5 bases; J trimming: 0 bases; junction bases outside the gene matches: 4. The CDR3 is made up of 14 amino acids.

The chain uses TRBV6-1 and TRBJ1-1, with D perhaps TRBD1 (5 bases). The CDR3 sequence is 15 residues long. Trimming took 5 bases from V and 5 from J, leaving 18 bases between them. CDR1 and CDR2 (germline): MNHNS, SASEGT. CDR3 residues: CASSPVAGRRTEAFF. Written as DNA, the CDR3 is TGTGCCAGCAGTCCAGTTGCGGGGCGGAGGACTGAAGCTTTCTTT.

The CDR3 region has the DNA TGTGCCAGCAGTGACGATACGCAGTATTTT. Translation: CASSDDTQYF. The rearrangement uses TRBV7-9 and TRBJ2-3; the D is unclear. CDR1 SEHNR and CDR2 FQNEAQ come from the germline V gene (reference sequence). The ends were cut back, 6 bases at V and 6 bases at J, with 4 bases in the middle. The CDR3 has 10 amino acids.

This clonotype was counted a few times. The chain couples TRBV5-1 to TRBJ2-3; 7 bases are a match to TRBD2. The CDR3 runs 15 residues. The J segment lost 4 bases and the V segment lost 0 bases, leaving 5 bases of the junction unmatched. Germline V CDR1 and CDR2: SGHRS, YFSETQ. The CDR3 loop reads CASSLEAGDADTQYF. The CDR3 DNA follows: TGCGCCAGCAGCTTGGAGGCGGGGGATGCAGATACGCAGTATTTT. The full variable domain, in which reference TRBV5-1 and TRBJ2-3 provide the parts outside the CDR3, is KAGVTQTPRYLIKTRGQQVTLSCSPISGHRSVSWYQQTPGQGLQFLFEYFSETQRNKGNFPGRFSGRQFSNSRSEMNVSTLELGDSALYLCASSLEAGDADTQYFGPGTRLTVL.

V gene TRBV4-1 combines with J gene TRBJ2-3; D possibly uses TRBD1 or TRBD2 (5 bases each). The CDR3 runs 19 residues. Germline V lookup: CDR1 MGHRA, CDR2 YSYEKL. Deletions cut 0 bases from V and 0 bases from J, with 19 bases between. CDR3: CASSQDTNGATPSTDTQYF. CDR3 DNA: TGCGCCAGCAGCCAAGATACTAACGGGGCAACACCTAGCACAGATACGCAGTATTTT.